This entry lists 3 T cell receptor beta chains sequenced from one sample in a study of technical replicates of blood from a handful of donors. Measured with immunoSEQ multiplex PCR; TCRdb has only the in-frame clones, and not every one. The sample has about 76,000 clones; 65% to 90% are singletons. The sample comprised PBMCs. Receptors originate from a human donor in good health. Some clones in this sample may be carry-over from other donors' samples.

This clone has only a few counts. The chain has TRBV19 and TRBJ1-6, with D perhaps TRBD1 (5 bases). Trimming cost V 3 bases and J 7 bases, with 10 bases left between them. The CDR3 contains 14 residues. The germline V gene encodes CDR1 LNHDA and CDR2 SQIVND (reference sequence). The DNA for the CDR3 is TGTGCCAGTAGTATGTCAGGGAAGAATTCACCCCTCCACTTT. Residues: CASSMSGKNSPLHF.

The rearrangement links TRBV18 to TRBJ2-7, with D unresolved. This CDR3 contains 11 residues. V shed 4 bases and J shed 5 bases, with 6 bases lying between them. Germline CDR1 reads KGHSH; CDR2 reads LQKENI. This CDR3 reads CASSRSHEQYF. CDR3 nucleotide sequence: TGTGCCAGCTCACGTAGCCACGAGCAGTACTTC.

This sequence joins TRBV29-1 and TRBJ1-1; the D gene is possibly TRBD1 (5 bases). V was cut by 4 bases and J by 5 bases, with 11 bases left in between. CDR3 length: 12 residues. Germline assignment: CDR1 SQVTM and CDR2 ANQGSEA. For the CDR3, the DNA is TGCAGCGTTGTTGCTGGGGGGACTGAAGCTTTCTTT. It encodes CSVVAGGTEAFF.